This TCR beta chain was sequenced during a study of beta chain features in type 1 diabetes. CDR3 size: 14 residues. Germline V gene data show CDR1 as SEHNR and CDR2 as FQNEAQ (reference sequence). With V trimmed by 8 bases and J by 4 bases, 8 bases remained unmatched. The investigators reverse transcribed all of the isolated RNA, so they sequenced expressed TCRB transcripts. TCRdb keeps only in-frame clones here, not all; method: immunoSEQ multiplex PCR. Of 350,000 or so clones listed, around 20% are singletons. The sample taken for sequencing was naive CD4+ T cells from blood. The chain couples TRBV7-9 to TRBJ1-5; 7 nucleotides agree with TRBD1. The sequence was collected from a woman between 18 and 29 years old in good health. Here the CDR3 reads CASGDRDSNQPQHF. The CDR3 coding sequence is TGTGCCAGCGGGGACAGAGATTCAAATCAGCCCCAGCATTTT.